This note documents a single T cell receptor (beta chain) sequence. The data originate from a study of blood T cell repertoires in COVID-19. The assay was immunoSEQ multiplex PCR, and TCRdb's table has in-frame clones only and misses some. Of hundreds of thousands of clones listed, under 90% are singletons. Participant age was roughly 18 to 90 years, and participants resided in about 25 US areas. Allocation to cohorts depended on clinical history reported by the participants. Recovered status applied to Cohort 3 donors who had two consecutive negative PCRs. It also applied to those with clearance or with symptom resolution. The germline V gene has CDR1 SGHRS and CDR2 YFSETQ. V was pared by 3 bases and J by 6 bases, with 5 bases of the junction left unmatched. This CDR3 is built from 16 residues.

The material sequenced was PBMCs or T cells enriched from blood (not recorded which). The rearrangement uses TRBV5-1 and TRBJ2-1; 14 positions match TRBD2. This TCR was sampled from an older woman who had recovered from COVID-19. CDR3 in amino acids: CASSSKGLAGVNEQFF. The CDR3 DNA reads as TGCGCCAGCAGCTCAAAGGGACTAGCGGGAGTCAATGAGCAGTTCTTC.